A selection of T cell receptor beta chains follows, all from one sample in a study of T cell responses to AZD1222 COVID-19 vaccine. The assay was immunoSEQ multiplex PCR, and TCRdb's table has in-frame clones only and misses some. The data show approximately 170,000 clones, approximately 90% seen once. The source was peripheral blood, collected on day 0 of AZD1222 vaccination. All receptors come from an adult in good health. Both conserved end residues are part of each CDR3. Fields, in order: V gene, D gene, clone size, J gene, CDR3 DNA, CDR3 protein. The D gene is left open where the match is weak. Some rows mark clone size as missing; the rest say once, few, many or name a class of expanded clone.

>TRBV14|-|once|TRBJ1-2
TGTGCCAGCAGCCACCCAAGCGCAGAACAAGATGGCTACACCTTC
CASSHPSAEQDGYTF
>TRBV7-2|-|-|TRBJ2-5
TGTGCCAGCAGTTCCGGACAGCAAGAGACCCAGTACTTC
CASSSGQQETQYF
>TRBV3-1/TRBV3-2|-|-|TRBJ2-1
TGTGCCAGCAGTCCCATGCGCAAGGGTGAATCCTACAATGAGCAGTTCTTC
CASSPMRKGESYNEQFF
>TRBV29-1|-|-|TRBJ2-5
TGCAGCGTTGGAGAAGCGACCCAGTACTTC
CSVGEATQYF
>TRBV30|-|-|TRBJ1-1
TGTGCCTGGAGTCCCGGGGGTCAGCGGGGCACTGAAGCTTTCTTT
CAWSPGGQRGTEAFF
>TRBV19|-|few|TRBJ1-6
TGTGCCAGTAGCCCTGGGACGAATAATTCACCCCTCCACTTT
CASSPGTNNSPLHF
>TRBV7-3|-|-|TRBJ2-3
TGTGCCAGCAGCGCCTTTAGGGGGTTTATTCCAGATACGCAGTATTTT
CASSAFRGFIPDTQYF
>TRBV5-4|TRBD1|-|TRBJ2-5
TGTGCCAGCAGAGACAGGGGGGAGACCCAGTACTTC
CASRDRGETQYF
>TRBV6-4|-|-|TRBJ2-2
TGTGCCAGCAGTCCGGGACAAACAAGCACCGGGGAGCTGTTTTTT
CASSPGQTSTGELFF
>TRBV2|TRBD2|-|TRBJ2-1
TGTGCCAGCGGGGCGGGAGCTTACAATGAGCAGTTCTTC
CASGAGAYNEQFF
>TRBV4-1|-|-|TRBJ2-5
TGCGCCAGCAGCCTCTTTGCGGGCAGTGGGGACCAAGAGACCCAGTACTTC
CASSLFAGSGDQETQYF
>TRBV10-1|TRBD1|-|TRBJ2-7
TGCGCCAGCAGTGCGATCCGGGACAGGGAATCGAGTGAGCAGTACTTC
CASSAIRDRESSEQYF
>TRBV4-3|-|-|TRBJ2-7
TGCGCCAGCAGCGCCAGTGTCTCCTACGAGCAGTACTTC
CASSASVSYEQYF
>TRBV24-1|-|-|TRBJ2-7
TGTGCCACCAGTGAGTCCGGGGGCGAGCAGTACTTC
CATSESGGEQYF
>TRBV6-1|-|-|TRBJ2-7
TGTGCCAGCAGTGGGAACCCCGGGACGGGACCCTACGAGCAGTACTTC
CASSGNPGTGPYEQYF
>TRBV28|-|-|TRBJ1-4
TGTGCCAGCAGCAATGGACTGGATGAAAAACTGTTTTTT
CASSNGLDEKLFF
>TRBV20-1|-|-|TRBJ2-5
TGCAGTGCCCCCGGGGAGGAGACCCAGTACTTC
CSAPGEETQYF
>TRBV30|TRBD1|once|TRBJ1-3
TGTGCCTGGAGTGGGACAGGCTCTGGAAACACCATATATTTT
CAWSGTGSGNTIYF
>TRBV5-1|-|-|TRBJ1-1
TGCGCCAGCAGCTTGGCCAGCGTCACTGAAGCTTTCTTT
CASSLASVTEAFF
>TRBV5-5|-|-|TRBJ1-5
TGTGCCAGCAGCTGGGGGGTCGGCGGTCAGCCCCAGCATTTT
CASSWGVGGQPQHF
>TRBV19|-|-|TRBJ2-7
TGTGCCAGTCGAGATGGGGCGGGACCCTCACCCTACGAGCAGTACTTC
CASRDGAGPSPYEQYF
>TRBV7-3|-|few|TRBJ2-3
TGTGCCAGCAGCTTGTCGCGGCCGGGGACAGATACGCAGTATTTT
CASSLSRPGTDTQYF
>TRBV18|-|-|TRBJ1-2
TGTGCCAGCTCACCCGCCACAGCCCTAATGGGCTACACCTTC
CASSPATALMGYTF
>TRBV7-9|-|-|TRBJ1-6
TGTGCCAGCAGCTTAGAGGGGCGCGATTCACCCCTCCACTTT
CASSLEGRDSPLHF
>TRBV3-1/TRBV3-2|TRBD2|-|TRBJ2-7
TGTGCCAGCAGCCAAGGGTCGGGACTAGCGGGAGGGCTGGGTTACGAGCAGTACTTC
CASSQGSGLAGGLGYEQYF
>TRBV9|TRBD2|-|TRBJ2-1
TGTGCCAGCAGCGCCAAGCCAAAAGCGGGAGCGGAAAATGAGCAGTTCTTC
CASSAKPKAGAENEQFF
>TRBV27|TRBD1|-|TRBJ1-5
TGTGCCAGCAGTCAGGGACAGAGGGTGGCTCAGCCCCAGCATTTT
CASSQGQRVAQPQHF
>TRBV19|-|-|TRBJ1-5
TGTGCCAGTAGTATATGGGGAGTTAGCAATCAGCCCCAGCATTTT
CASSIWGVSNQPQHF
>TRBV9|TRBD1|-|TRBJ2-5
TGTGCCAGCAGCGTAGGGACGCCAAGCCCAAGACAGGGGGCGCGAAGATTAGAGACCCAGTACTTC
CASSVGTPSPRQGARRLETQYF
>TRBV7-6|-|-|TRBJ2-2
TGTGCCAGCAGCTTAGCGCTAAGTCAGGAGCTGTTTTTT
CASSLALSQELFF
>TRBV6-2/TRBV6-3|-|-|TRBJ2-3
TGTGCCAGCAGTTACGCGGGACCGACAGATACGCAGTATTTT
CASSYAGPTDTQYF
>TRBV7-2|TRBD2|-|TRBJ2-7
TGTGCCAGCAGCTTAGTAGGGACTAGCGAGTCCTACGAGCAGTACTTC
CASSLVGTSESYEQYF
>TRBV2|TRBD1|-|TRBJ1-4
TGTGCGGCGAGGCAGGGGGAATATGAAAAACTGTTTTTT
CAARQGEYEKLFF
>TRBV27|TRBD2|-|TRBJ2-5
TGTGCCAGCAGCCACCGGGAGGGAAGGGAGACCCAGTACTTC
CASSHREGRETQYF
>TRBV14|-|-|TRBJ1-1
TGTGCCAGCAGCCAAGGAGGCAGGCTAGGATTGAACACTGAAGCTTTCTTT
CASSQGGRLGLNTEAFF
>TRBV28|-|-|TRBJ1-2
TGTGCCAGTGGGGGGGGTTCCAACTATGGCTACACCTTC
CASGGGSNYGYTF
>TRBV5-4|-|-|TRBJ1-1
TGTGCCAGCAGCTTGGTACGGGGACTGAACACTGAAGCTTTCTTT
CASSLVRGLNTEAFF
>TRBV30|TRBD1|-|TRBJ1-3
TGTGCCTGGAGCAGGGGGCGAAACACCATATATTTT
CAWSRGRNTIYF
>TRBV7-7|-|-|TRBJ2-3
TGTGCTAGCAGCTTATCCGGGGCCGCGGGAGATACGCAGTATTTT
CASSLSGAAGDTQYF
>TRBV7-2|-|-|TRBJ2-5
TGTGCCAGCAGCTTCATGGCCGTGGAGACCCAGTACTTC
CASSFMAVETQYF
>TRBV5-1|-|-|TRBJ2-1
TGCGCCAGCAGCTTAGACAGCAGCTCCTACAATGAGCAGTTCTTC
CASSLDSSSYNEQFF
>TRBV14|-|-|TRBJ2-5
TGTGCCAGCAGCCAACAGGCGACCCAGTACTTC
CASSQQATQYF
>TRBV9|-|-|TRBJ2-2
TGTGCCAGCAGCGTTAGCGGCAACGGGGAGCTGTTTTTT
CASSVSGNGELFF
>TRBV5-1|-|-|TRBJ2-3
TGCGCCAGCAGCTTGGTGAGGGGGGGGCGCACAGATACGCAGTATTTT
CASSLVRGGRTDTQYF
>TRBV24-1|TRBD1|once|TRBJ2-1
TGTGCCACCAGCGGGCTTACGGGACAGGGGTACAATGAGCAGTTCTTC
CATSGLTGQGYNEQFF
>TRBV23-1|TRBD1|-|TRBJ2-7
TGCGCCAGCAGTCACAACGGACAGGGCTACGAGCAGTACTTC
CASSHNGQGYEQYF
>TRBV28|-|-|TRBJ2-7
TGTGCCAGCAGTTCCGGCGGCCTCGAGCAGTACTTC
CASSSGGLEQYF
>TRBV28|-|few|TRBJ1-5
TGTGCCAGCAGTTTGGAGACAGGTGGGCAGCCCCAGCATTTT
CASSLETGGQPQHF
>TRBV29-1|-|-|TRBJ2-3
TGCAGCGTTGGAGACGGCCGGAATACGCAGTATTTT
CSVGDGRNTQYF
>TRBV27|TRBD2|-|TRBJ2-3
TGTGCCAGCAGTTTAGTAGCGGGCACCCTCACAGATACGCAGTATTTT
CASSLVAGTLTDTQYF